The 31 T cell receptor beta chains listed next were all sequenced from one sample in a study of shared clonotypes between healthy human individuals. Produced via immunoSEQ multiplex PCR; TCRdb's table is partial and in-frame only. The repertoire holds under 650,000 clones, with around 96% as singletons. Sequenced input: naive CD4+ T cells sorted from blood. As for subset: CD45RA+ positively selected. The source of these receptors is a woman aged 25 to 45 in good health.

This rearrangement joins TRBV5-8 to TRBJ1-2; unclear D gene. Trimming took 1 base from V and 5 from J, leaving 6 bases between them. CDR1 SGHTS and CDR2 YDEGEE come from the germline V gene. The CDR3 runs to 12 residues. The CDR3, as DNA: TGTGCCAGCAGCTTGCGGGGATATGGCTACACCTTC. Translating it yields CASSLRGYGYTF.

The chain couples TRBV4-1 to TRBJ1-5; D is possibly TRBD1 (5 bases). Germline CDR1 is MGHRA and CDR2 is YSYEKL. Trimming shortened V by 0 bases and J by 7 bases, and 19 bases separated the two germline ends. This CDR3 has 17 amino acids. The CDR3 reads CASSQEFPVGRWQPQHF. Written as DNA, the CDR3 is TGCGCCAGCAGCCAAGAATTCCCTGTGGGACGATGGCAGCCCCAGCATTTT.

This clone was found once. The CDR3 reads CASRDVTLTSGYSGANVLTF. The CDR3 coding sequence is TGTGCCAGTAGGGATGTAACGTTGACTAGCGGGTACTCTGGGGCCAACGTCCTGACTTTC. This rearrangement joins TRBV19 to TRBJ2-6; TRBD2 matches at 10 bases. The V and J ends lost 6 bases and 0 bases, in that order; junction bases with no gene match: 14. The germline gives CDR1 LNHDA, CDR2 SQIVND (reference sequence). The CDR3 has 20 amino acids.

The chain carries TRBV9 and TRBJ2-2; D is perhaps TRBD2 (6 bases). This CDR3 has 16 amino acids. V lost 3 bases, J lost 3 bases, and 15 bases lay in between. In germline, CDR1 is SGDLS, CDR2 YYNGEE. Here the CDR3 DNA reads TGTGCCAGCAGCGCCTCCACGGGGGTGTACACCGGGGAGCTGTTTTTT. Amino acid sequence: CASSASTGVYTGELFF.

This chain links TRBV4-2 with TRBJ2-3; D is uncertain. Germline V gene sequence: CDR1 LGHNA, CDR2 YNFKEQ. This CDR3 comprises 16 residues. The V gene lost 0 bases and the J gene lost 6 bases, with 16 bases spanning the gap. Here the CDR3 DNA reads TGTGCCAGCAGCCAAGATAGGGCGGAAGGGTGGGATACGCAGTATTTT. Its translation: CASSQDRAEGWDTQYF.

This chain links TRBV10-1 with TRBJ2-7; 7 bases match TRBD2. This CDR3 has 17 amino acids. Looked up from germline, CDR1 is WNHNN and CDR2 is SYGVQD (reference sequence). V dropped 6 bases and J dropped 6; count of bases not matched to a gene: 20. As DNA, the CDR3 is TGCGCCAGCAGCCTCCTGTCTCAGCGGGGAACCGGAGCCGAGCAGTACTTC. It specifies CASSLLSQRGTGAEQYF.

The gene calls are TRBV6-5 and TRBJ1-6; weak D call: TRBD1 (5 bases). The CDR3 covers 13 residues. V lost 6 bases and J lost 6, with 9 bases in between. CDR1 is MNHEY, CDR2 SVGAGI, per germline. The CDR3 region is CASSAQGNSPLHF. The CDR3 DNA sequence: TGTGCCAGCAGCGCCCAGGGTAATTCACCCCTCCACTTT.

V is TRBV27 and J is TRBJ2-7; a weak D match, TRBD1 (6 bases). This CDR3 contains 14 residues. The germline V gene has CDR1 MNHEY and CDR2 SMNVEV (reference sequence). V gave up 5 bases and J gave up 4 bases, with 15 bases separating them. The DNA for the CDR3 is TGTGCCAGCAGTCGTACAGGGAACAGTTACGAGCAGTACTTC. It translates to CASSRTGNSYEQYF.

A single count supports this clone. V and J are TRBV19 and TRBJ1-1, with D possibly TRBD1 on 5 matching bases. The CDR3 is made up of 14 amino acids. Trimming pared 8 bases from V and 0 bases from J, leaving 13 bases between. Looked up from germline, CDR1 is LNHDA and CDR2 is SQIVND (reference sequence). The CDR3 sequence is CASRPGRLNTEAFF. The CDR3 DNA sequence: TGTGCCAGTCGACCGGGACGGCTGAACACTGAAGCTTTCTTT.

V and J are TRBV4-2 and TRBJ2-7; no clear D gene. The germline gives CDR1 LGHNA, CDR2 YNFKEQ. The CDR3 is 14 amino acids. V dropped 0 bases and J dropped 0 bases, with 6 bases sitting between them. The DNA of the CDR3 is TGTGCCAGCAGCCAAGATTCCATCTCCTACGAGCAGTACTTC. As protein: CASSQDSISYEQYF.

CDR3 nucleotide sequence: TGTGCCAGCAGCTTACGGGGGGTTCCTTCCTACGAGCAGTACTTC. It yields the protein CASSLRGVPSYEQYF. V usage is TRBV11-2 and J usage is TRBJ2-7; 7 positions match TRBD2. Germline trimming cut 2 bases from V and 1 base from J; bases unmatched to any gene: 5. There are 15 residues in the CDR3. Per the germline V gene, CDR1 is SGHAT and CDR2 is FQNNGV.

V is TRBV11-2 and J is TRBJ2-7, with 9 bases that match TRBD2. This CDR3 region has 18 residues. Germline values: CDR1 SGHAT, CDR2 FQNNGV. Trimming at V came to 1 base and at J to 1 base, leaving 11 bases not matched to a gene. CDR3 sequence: CASSLVGGLAGLSYEQYF. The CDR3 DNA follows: TGTGCCAGCAGCTTAGTCGGCGGGCTAGCGGGGCTGTCCTACGAGCAGTACTTC.

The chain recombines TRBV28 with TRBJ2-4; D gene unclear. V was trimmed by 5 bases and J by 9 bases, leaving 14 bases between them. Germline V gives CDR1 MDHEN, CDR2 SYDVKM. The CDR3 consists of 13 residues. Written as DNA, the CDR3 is TGTGCCAGCAGTGACTTTGGGCGTAGCATTCAGTACTTC. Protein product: CASSDFGRSIQYF. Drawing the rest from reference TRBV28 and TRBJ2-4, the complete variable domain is DVKVTQSSRYLVKRTGEKVFLECVQDMDHENMFWYRQDPGLGLRLIYFSYDVKMKEKGDIPEGYSVSREKKERFSLILESASTNQTSMYLCASSDFGRSIQYFGAGTRLSVL.

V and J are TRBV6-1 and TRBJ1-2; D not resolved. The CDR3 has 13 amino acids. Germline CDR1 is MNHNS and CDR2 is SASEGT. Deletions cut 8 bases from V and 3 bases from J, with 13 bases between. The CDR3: CASAAWVDYGYTF. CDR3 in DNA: TGTGCCAGCGCGGCGTGGGTAGACTATGGCTACACCTTC.

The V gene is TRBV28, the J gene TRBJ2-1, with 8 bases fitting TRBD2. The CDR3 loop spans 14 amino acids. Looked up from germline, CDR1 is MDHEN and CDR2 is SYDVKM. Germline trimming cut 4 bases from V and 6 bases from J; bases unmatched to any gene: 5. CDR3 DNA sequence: TGTGCCAGCAGTTCTCCTAGCGGGCCCAATGAGCAGTTCTTC. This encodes CASSSPSGPNEQFF.

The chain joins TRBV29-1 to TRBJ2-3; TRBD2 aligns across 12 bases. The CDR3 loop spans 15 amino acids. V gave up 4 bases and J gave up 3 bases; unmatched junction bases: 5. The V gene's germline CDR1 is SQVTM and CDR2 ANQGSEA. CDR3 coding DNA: TGCAGCGTTGGGCGACTAGCGGGAGTTACAGATACGCAGTATTTT. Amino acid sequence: CSVGRLAGVTDTQYF.

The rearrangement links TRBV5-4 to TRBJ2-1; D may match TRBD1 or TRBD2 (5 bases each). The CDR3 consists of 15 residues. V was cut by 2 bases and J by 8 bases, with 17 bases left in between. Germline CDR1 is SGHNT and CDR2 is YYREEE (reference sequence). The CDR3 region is CASSFPPGRGDEQFF. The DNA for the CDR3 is TGTGCCAGCAGCTTCCCCCCAGGAAGAGGGGATGAGCAGTTCTTC. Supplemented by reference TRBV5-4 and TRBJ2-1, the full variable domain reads ETGVTQSPTHLIKTRGQQVTLRCSSQSGHNTVSWYQQALGQGPQFIFQYYREEENGRGNFPPRFSGLQFPNYSSELNVNALELDDSALYLCASSFPPGRGDEQFFGPGTRLTVL.

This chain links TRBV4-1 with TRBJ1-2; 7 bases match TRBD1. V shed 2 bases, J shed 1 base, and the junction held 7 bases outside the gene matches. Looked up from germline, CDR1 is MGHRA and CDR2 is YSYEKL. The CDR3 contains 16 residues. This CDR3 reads CASSQSFQGVNYGYTF. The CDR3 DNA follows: TGCGCCAGCAGCCAATCCTTCCAGGGGGTTAACTATGGCTACACCTTC.

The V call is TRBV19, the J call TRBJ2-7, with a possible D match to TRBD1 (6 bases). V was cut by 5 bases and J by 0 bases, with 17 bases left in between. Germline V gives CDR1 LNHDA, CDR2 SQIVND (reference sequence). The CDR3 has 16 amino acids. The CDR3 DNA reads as TGTGCCAGTAGTGAGAGTGTGGGGGCGAGCTCCTACGAGCAGTACTTC. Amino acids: CASSESVGASSYEQYF.

CDR3 bases: TGTGCCAGCAGCTTGATGGGAGGCGGGTCAAACAATGAGCAGTTCTTC. Its translation is CASSLMGGGSNNEQFF. The chain recombines TRBV5-6 with TRBJ2-1; perhaps TRBD2 as D (6 bases). This CDR3 contains 16 residues. Germline loops: CDR1 SGHDT, CDR2 YYEEEE. V shed 1 base and J shed 5 bases, with 16 bases lying between them.

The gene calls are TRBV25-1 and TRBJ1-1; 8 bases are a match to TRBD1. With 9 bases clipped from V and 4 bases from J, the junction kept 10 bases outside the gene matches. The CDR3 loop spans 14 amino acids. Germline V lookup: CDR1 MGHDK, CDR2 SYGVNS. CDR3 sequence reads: CASTQGQGSTEAFF. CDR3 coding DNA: TGTGCCAGTACCCAAGGACAGGGAAGCACTGAAGCTTTCTTT. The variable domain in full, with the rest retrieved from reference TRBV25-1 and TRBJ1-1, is EADIYQTPRYLVIGTGKKITLECSQTMGHDKMYWYQQDPGMELHLIHYSYGVNSTEKGDLSSESTVSRIRTEHFPLTLESARPSHTSQYLCASTQGQGSTEAFFGQGTRLTVV.

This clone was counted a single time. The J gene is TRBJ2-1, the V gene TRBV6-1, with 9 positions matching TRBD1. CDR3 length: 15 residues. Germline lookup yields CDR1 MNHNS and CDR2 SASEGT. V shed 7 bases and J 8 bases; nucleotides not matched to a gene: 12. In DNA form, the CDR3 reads TGTGCCAGCAATTTGCCCCAGACAGGGGGGGATGAGCAGTTCTTC. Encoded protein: CASNLPQTGGDEQFF.

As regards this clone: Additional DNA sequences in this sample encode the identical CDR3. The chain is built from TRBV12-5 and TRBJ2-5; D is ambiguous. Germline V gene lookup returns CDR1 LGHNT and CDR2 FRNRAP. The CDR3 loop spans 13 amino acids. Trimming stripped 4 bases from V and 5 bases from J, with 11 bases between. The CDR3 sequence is CASGSSGVETQYF. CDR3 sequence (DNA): TGTGCTAGTGGTTCCTCGGGTGTGGAGACCCAGTACTTC. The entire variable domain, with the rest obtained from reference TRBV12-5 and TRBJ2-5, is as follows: DARVTQTPRHKVTEMGQEVTMRCQPILGHNTVFWYRQTMMQGLELLAYFRNRAPLDDSGMPKDRFSAEMPDATLATLKIQPSEPRDSAVYFCASGSSGVETQYFGPGTRLLVL.

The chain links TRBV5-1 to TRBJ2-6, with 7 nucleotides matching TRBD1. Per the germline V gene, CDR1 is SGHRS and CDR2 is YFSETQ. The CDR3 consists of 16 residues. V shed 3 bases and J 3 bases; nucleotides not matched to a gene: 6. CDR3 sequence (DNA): TGCGCCAGCAGCTCCACGACAGGGAGTGGGGCCAACGTCCTGACTTTC. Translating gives CASSSTTGSGANVLTF.

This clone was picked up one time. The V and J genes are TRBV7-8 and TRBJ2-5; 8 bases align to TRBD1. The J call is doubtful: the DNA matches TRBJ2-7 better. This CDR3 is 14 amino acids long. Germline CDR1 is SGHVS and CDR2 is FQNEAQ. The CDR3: CASSLGQGSSEQYF. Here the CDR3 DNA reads TGTGCCAGCAGCTTAGGACAGGGGAGCTCCGAGCAGTACTTC.

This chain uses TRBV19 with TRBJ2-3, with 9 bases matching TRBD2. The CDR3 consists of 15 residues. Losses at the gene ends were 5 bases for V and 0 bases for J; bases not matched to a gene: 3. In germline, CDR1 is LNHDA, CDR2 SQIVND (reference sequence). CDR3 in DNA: TGTGCCAGTAGTGTAACTAGCGGGAGCACAGATACGCAGTATTTT. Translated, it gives CASSVTSGSTDTQYF. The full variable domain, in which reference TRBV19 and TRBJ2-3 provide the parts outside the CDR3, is DGGITQSPKYLFRKEGQNVTLSCEQNLNHDAMYWYRQDPGQGLRLIYYSQIVNDFQKGDIAEGYSVSREKKESFPLTVTSAQKNPTAFYLCASSVTSGSTDTQYFGPGTRLTVL.

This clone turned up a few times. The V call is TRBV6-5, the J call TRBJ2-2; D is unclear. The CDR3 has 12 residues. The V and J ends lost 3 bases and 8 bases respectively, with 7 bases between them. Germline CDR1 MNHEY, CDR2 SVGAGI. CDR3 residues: CASSYRSGELFF. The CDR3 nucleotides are TGTGCCAGCAGTTATCGCTCTGGGGAGCTGTTTTTT.

CDR3 amino acids: CASSLGPRDAGAGQYF. In nucleotides, the CDR3 is TGTGCCAGCAGCTTAGGCCCCCGGGACGCTGGAGCGGGGCAGTACTTC. This chain uses TRBV7-8 with TRBJ2-5, with 7 bases matching TRBD2. Germline V gene lookup returns CDR1 SGHVS and CDR2 FQNEAQ. CDR3 length equals 16 residues. V was pared by 1 base and J by 11 bases, with 16 bases of the junction left unmatched.

CDR3 amino acids: CASSARLAGAMYEQYF. The CDR3 coding sequence is TGTGCCAGCAGCGCCAGACTAGCGGGAGCTATGTACGAGCAGTACTTC. This sequence joins TRBV11-2 and TRBJ2-5; TRBD2 agrees at 12 bases. The DNA matches TRBJ2-7 better at its end, which makes the J call doubtful. The CDR3 is 16 residues long. The germline gives CDR1 SGHAT, CDR2 FQNNGV.

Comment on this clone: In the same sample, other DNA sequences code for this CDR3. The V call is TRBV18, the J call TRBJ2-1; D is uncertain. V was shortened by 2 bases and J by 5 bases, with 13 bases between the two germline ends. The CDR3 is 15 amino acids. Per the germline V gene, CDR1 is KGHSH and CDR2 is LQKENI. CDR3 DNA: TGTGCCAGCTCACCAACATCGGGTGGGGACAATGAGCAGTTCTTC. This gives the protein CASSPTSGGDNEQFF.

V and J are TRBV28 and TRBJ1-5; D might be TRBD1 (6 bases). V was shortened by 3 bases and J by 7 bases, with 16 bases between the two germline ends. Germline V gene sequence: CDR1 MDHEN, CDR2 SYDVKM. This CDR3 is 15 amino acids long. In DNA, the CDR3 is TGTGCCAGCAGTTTTCAGTCAGGGGTGGGACAGCCCCAGCATTTT. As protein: CASSFQSGVGQPQHF.